This TCR beta chain was sequenced during a study of cytotoxic CD8 clonotypes in ibrutinib-treated CLL. Investigators sourced approximately 2.1 micrograms of genomic DNA from cryopreserved PBMCs for TCR beta libraries. This clone came up a few times. Here immunoSEQ multiplex PCR was the method, and the copy in TCRdb shows in-frame clones only, minus some. The repertoire consists of more than 25,000 clones, with roughly 69% occurring once and the leading ten covering about 54%. This receptor was obtained from a human donor with chronic lymphocytic leukemia. The specimen comprised PBMCs, sampled after 24 months of ibrutinib treatment.

The CDR3 DNA reads TGCAGCGCTGGACGGGCTGGGGCCAACGTCCTGACTTTC. The encoded protein is CSAGRAGANVLTF. This rearrangement joins TRBV29-1 to TRBJ2-6; D remains ambiguous. CDR3 length equals 13 residues. Germline CDR1 SQVTM, CDR2 ANQGSEA. The V end lost 7 bases, the J end lost 2 bases, and 9 bases lay between the germline ends.